Each of the 16 T cell receptor beta chains below was sequenced from the same sample in a study of T cell repertoires in cytomegalovirus infection (dated by TCRdb to between 2017 and 2020). This sample was sequenced with an Illumina HiSeq 1500. In-frame beta chains were kept once TCRdb had trimmed the public reads at Q25 with fastp and called clones with MiXCR. For every CDR3 protein sequence, its rows merge into one entry that carries the most common genes and DNA. The sample has about 320,000 distinct CDR3 sequences on record, more than 8% of them singletons. The ten biggest clones cover around 4.5% of the sample. Material: PBMCs. The receptors stem from a human donor in good health (CMV status not recorded). Some clones in this sample may be carry-over from other donors' samples.

The chain couples TRBV5-6 to TRBJ2-7, with D perhaps TRBD1 or TRBD2 (5 bases each). V was shortened by 4 bases and J by 3 bases, with 14 bases between the two germline ends. This CDR3 contains 14 residues. Per germline, CDR1 SGHDT and CDR2 YYEEEE. CDR3 nucleotide sequence: TGTGCCAGCAGCCGGGACGGCGGGTTCTACGAGCAGTACTTC. Amino acid sequence: CASSRDGGFYEQYF.

This clonotype appeared a few times. This sequence joins TRBV9 and TRBJ1-2, with TRBD1 matching 7 bases. CDR1 SGDLS and CDR2 YYNGEE come from the germline V gene. V dropped 5 bases and J dropped 1; count of bases not matched to a gene: 14. This CDR3 has 17 amino acids. CDR3 protein: CASRFRRGTRFNYGYTF. CDR3 in DNA: TGTGCCAGCAGGTTCCGCAGGGGGACCCGGTTTAACTATGGCTACACCTTC. The complete variable domain, with remaining parts taken from reference TRBV9 and TRBJ1-2, reads DSGVTQTPKHLITATGQRVTLRCSPRSGDLSVYWYQQSLDQGLQFLIQYYNGEERAKGNILERFSAQQFPDLHSELNLSSLELGDSALYFCASRFRRGTRFNYGYTFGSGTRLTVV.

This clonotype was counted between two and nine times. The J gene is TRBJ2-6, the V gene TRBV19; D gene ambiguous. Trimming cost V 0 bases and J 0 bases, with 12 bases left between them. CDR1 LNHDA and CDR2 SQIVND come from the germline V gene (reference sequence). This CDR3 contains 18 residues. Here the CDR3 reads CASSIDGPQFSGANVLTF. In DNA, the CDR3 is TGTGCCAGTAGTATAGATGGCCCACAATTCTCTGGGGCCAACGTCCTGACTTTC.

This clonotype was detected many times. The chain employs TRBV4-1 and TRBJ1-2, with D perhaps matching TRBD1 (6 bases). The CDR3 sequence is 20 residues long. The V and J ends lost 3 bases and 1 base respectively, with 27 bases between them. Germline-derived CDR1 and CDR2 are MGHRA and YSYEKL. CDR3 sequence reads: CASSHAPGGGPKGFNYGYTF. The CDR3 DNA is TGCGCCAGCAGCCACGCCCCGGGTGGGGGCCCCAAGGGATTTAACTATGGCTACACCTTC.

This clonotype was recorded many times. The V gene is TRBV7-2, the J gene TRBJ2-1; D might be TRBD1 (5 bases). Germline V gives CDR1 SGHTA, CDR2 FQGNSA. V gave up 6 bases and J gave up 5 bases, with 17 bases separating them. The CDR3 is 15 amino acids. For the CDR3, the DNA is TGTGCCAGCAGGCCAGCCCAGGGAATCAACAATGAGCAGTTCTTC. Its protein product is CASRPAQGINNEQFF.

V usage is TRBV14 and J usage is TRBJ2-1, with 9 bases that match TRBD2. V shed 1 base and J 9 bases; nucleotides not matched to a gene: 7. The length of the CDR3 is 15 residues. Germline-derived CDR1 and CDR2 are SGHDN and FVKESK. In DNA, the CDR3 is TGTGCCAGCAGCCAAGTGTTAGCGGGAGTGGGTGAGCAGTTCTTC. Translated, it gives CASSQVLAGVGEQFF.

Ten or more counts support this clonotype. This chain uses TRBV7-2 with TRBJ1-1; D is possibly TRBD1 (5 bases). The V end was cut by 1 base, the J end by 1 base, with 13 bases between. This CDR3 is 16 amino acids long. Germline loops: CDR1 SGHTA, CDR2 FQGNSA. The DNA of the CDR3 is TGTGCCAGCAGCTTAGGTTTCTTACAGGAGAACACTGAAGCTTTCTTT. Translation gives CASSLGFLQENTEAFF.

This clonotype was detected only a few times. Here the CDR3 reads CASSYWAGELFF. CDR3 in DNA: TGTGCCAGCAGTTACTGGGCCGGGGAGCTGTTTTTT. The chain couples TRBV6-6 to TRBJ2-2; D gene uncertain. The CDR3 length is 12 residues. The germline V gene has CDR1 MNHNY and CDR2 SVGAGI (reference sequence). Trimming removed 1 base at V and 6 bases at J, with 3 bases between.

This clonotype came up many times. V gene TRBV7-3 combines with J gene TRBJ2-1; D is ambiguous. Germline CDR1 reads SGHTA; CDR2 reads FQGTGA. The CDR3 spans 16 residues. V lost 5 bases, J lost 2 bases, and 16 bases lay in between. The CDR3 sequence: CASSPYLSSTYNEQFF. CDR3 DNA sequence: TGTGCCAGCAGCCCGTACTTGTCGAGTACCTACAATGAGCAGTTCTTC.

Ten or more counts support this clonotype. V is TRBV7-2 and J is TRBJ2-7; 13 bases line up with TRBD2. The V gene's germline CDR1 is SGHTA and CDR2 FQGNSA. The CDR3 loop spans 18 amino acids. The J segment lost 1 base and the V segment lost 2 bases, leaving 8 bases of the junction unmatched. This CDR3 is CASSLLRTSGRGSYEQYF. DNA for the CDR3: TGTGCCAGCAGCTTACTTAGGACTAGCGGGAGAGGGTCCTACGAGCAGTACTTC.

The chain joins TRBV7-3 to TRBJ1-4; the D gene is possibly TRBD1 (5 bases). Trimming removed 5 bases at V and 7 bases at J, with 14 bases between. This CDR3 has 14 residues. Looked up from germline, CDR1 is SGHTA and CDR2 is FQGTGA. The CDR3 sequence is CASSRGRGGEKLFF. The CDR3 nucleotides are TGTGCCAGCAGCCGGGGGAGAGGCGGTGAAAAACTGTTTTTT.

This clonotype was seen only a few times. The chain is built from TRBV9 and TRBJ1-5, with 8 bases that match TRBD1. The CDR3 runs 15 residues. Per germline, CDR1 SGDLS and CDR2 YYNGEE. V shed 0 bases and J 3 bases; nucleotides not matched to a gene: 2. The CDR3 nucleotides are TGTGCCAGCAGCGTAGGACAGGGGAACAATCAGCCCCAGCATTTT. Protein product: CASSVGQGNNQPQHF.

As regards this clonotype: This may stem from a read error, because a much larger clone lies one nucleotide away. This rearrangement joins TRBV7-8 to TRBJ1-4, with 9 bases aligning to TRBD1. There are 14 residues in the CDR3. The V segment lost 5 bases and the J segment 13 bases; nucleotides outside the gene matches: 11. Germline assignment: CDR1 SGHVS and CDR2 FQNEAQ. CDR3 residues: CASSDRDRVGILFF. In DNA form, the CDR3 reads TGTGCCAGCAGCGACCGGGACAGGGTTGGAATACTGTTTTTT. Variable domain in full (rest from reference TRBV7-8 and TRBJ1-4): GAGVSQSPRYKVAKRGQDVALRCDPISGHVSLFWYQQALGQGPEFLTYFQNEAQLDKSGLPSDRFFAERPEGSVSTLKIQRTQQEDSAVYLCASSDRDRVGILFFGSGTQLSVL.

This clonotype was seen more than once but under ten times. The CDR3: CASKGSLESRKYEQYF. DNA of the CDR3: TGTGCCAGCAAGGGGTCATTAGAGTCACGAAAATACGAGCAGTACTTC. This sequence joins TRBV25-1 and TRBJ2-7; possibly TRBD1 for D (5 bases). Looked up from germline, CDR1 is MGHDK and CDR2 is SYGVNS. The CDR3 length is 16 residues. Trimming removed 7 bases at V and 4 bases at J, with 23 bases between.

This clonotype was counted ten times or more. This rearrangement joins TRBV4-3 to TRBJ2-7; 9 bases align to TRBD1. Germline-derived CDR1 and CDR2 are LGHNA and YSLEER. After removal of 1 base from V and 1 base from J, the junction contained 2 bases not matched to a gene. This CDR3 is built from 15 residues. CDR3 sequence (DNA): TGCGCCAGCAGCCAAGCGACAGGGGGGTCCTACGAGCAGTACTTC. It encodes CASSQATGGSYEQYF.

This clonotype was observed a handful of times. The CDR3 spells CSAILGPQAWTF. In DNA form, the CDR3 reads TGCAGCGCCATCTTGGGACCTCAGGCGTGGACCTTC. V usage is TRBV29-1 and J usage is TRBJ1-2, with a possible D match to TRBD1 (5 bases). The V gene's germline CDR1 is SQVTM and CDR2 ANQGSEA. Trimming removed 7 bases from V and 14 bases from J, with 23 bases in between. This CDR3 comprises 12 residues.